The following is a TCR beta chain sequence with its context. Its specificity is unknown. This entry is derived from a study of T cell repertoires in cytomegalovirus infection. Background on the study: Shared public TCR beta signatures pointed to both CMV infection and a matching HLA type.

This CDR3 has 14 amino acids. The germline CDR1 and CDR2 sequences are SEHNR and FQNEAQ (reference sequence). Trimming removed 7 bases from V and 0 bases from J, with 12 bases in between. Using its own MiXCR run on the reads, TCRdb lists one record per CDR3 protein. The table shows just over 150,000 distinct CDR3 sequences, with about 25% occurring only once. Study-wide results and caveats: Within the response measured ex vivo, HLA-C-restricted CMV-specific TCR beta clonotypes were dominant. The cumulative frequency of public TCR beta families distinguished individuals who carried CMV together with the relevant HLA.

Sequenced input: PBMCs. This receptor was taken from a human donor in good health (CMV status not recorded). Some clones in this sample may be carry-over from other donors' samples. The gene calls are TRBV7-9 and TRBJ1-1, with D unresolved. The CDR3 region has the DNA TGTGCCAGCATCGAATTCGTGGTGAACACTGAAGCTTTCTTT. Translated, it gives CASIEFVVNTEAFF.